This T cell receptor beta chain was sequenced for a study of shared clonotypes between healthy human individuals. Remarks on this clone: This sample also contains other DNA sequences that code for the same CDR3.

Those who donated were healthy HIV-negative adults, with no recent acute infections or vaccinations reported. Using immunoSEQ multiplex PCR, the repertoire was profiled, and TCRdb retains in-frame clones only, with some absent. The sample includes around 2.1 million clones, around 95% of them seen just once. This CDR3 comprises 14 residues. J was trimmed by 4 bases and V by 4 bases; bases with no gene match: 6. Germline V lookup: CDR1 SGHRS, CDR2 YFSETQ. The sequence was obtained from a man between 18 and 29 years old in good health. The material sequenced was naive CD4+ T cells sorted from blood. Specified subset: CD45RA+ positively selected. The V call is TRBV5-1, the J call TRBJ2-5; TRBD1 agrees at 8 bases. The CDR3 here is CASSPGTGGETQYF. The CDR3 region has the DNA TGCGCCAGCAGCCCCGGGACAGGTGGAGAGACCCAGTACTTC.